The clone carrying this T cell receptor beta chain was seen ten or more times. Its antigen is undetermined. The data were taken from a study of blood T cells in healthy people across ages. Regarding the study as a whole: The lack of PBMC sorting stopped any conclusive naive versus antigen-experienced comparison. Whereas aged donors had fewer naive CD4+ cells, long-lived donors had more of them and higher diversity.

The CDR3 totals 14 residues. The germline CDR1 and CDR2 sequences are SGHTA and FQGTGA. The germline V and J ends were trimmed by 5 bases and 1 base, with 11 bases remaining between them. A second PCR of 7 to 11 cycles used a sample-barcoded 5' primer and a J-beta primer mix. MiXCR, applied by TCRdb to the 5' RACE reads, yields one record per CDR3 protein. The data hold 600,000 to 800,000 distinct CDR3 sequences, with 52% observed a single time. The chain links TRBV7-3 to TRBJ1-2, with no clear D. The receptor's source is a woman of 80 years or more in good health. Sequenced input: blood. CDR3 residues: CASSPARNNYGYTF. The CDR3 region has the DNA TGTGCCAGCAGCCCGGCCAGGAATAACTATGGCTACACCTTC.